This T cell receptor beta chain was obtained from a study of cytomegalovirus exposure and HLA in healthy donors. The CDR3 is 13 residues long. The germline CDR1 and CDR2 sequences are SGHAT and FQNNGV. V lost 5 bases, J lost 2 bases, and 10 bases lay in between. In the PCR, 60 Vbeta and 13 Jbeta primers were used. Generated by immunoSEQ multiplex PCR, the TCRdb table keeps only in-frame clones and is missing some. The sample includes around 190,000 clones, 78% seen only once; the top ten take around an eighth. The sequencing sample was made of PBMCs. The receptor was derived from a woman aged 25 to 39 in good health and CMV-seropositive. This sequence joins TRBV11-2 and TRBJ2-7; D ambiguous. As DNA, the CDR3 is TGTGCCAGCAGCCGCGAGGCCACCTACGAGCAGTACTTC. Its translation is CASSREATYEQYF.